Each of the 16 T cell receptor beta chains below was sequenced from the same sample in a study of Graves' ophthalmopathy and Graves' hyperthyroidism. From RNA, the CDR3 regions of TCR beta chains were amplified and sequenced. First-round RT-PCR used HTBI primers; second-round multiplex PCR followed. TCRdb fed the multiplex PCR reads into MiXCR, producing one record per CDR3 protein. This table has 650,000 to 900,000 distinct CDR3 sequences, 35% to 50% appearing once. Sequenced sample: peripheral blood. The receptors derive from an adult man with Graves' ophthalmopathy.

This clonotype appeared many times. The V and J genes are TRBV29-1 and TRBJ2-7; no clear D. Germline loops: CDR1 SQVTM, CDR2 ANQGSEA. The CDR3 has 14 amino acids. V shed 4 bases and J shed 1 base, with 14 bases lying between them. In DNA form, the CDR3 reads TGCAGCGTTGTTAGACCGGGCTCTTCCTACGAGCAGTACTTC. It codes for CSVVRPGSSYEQYF.

Ten or more counts support this clonotype. The genes are TRBV20-1 and TRBJ1-4; maybe TRBD1 (5 bases). The CDR3 extends over 13 amino acids. The V end was cut by 0 bases, the J end by 14 bases, with 16 bases between. Germline-derived CDR1 and CDR2 are DFQATT and SNEGSKA (reference sequence). In nucleotides, the CDR3 is TGCAGTGCTAGAGATTCGAAGCAGGGAGAGCTGTTTTTT. This sequence encodes CSARDSKQGELFF.

The chain couples TRBV7-2 to TRBJ2-6, with a tentative D call TRBD1 (5 bases). Germline V gives CDR1 SGHTA, CDR2 FQGNSA. The length of the CDR3 is 17 residues. The ends were cut back, 5 bases at V and 3 bases at J, with 17 bases in the middle. The CDR3 loop is CASSTPTGTGGANVLTF. For the CDR3, the DNA is TGTGCCAGCAGCACACCAACAGGAACGGGTGGGGCCAACGTCCTGACTTTC. The entire variable domain, with the rest obtained from reference TRBV7-2 and TRBJ2-6, is as follows: GAGVSQSPSNKVTEKGKDVELRCDPISGHTALYWYRQSLGQGLEFLIYFQGNSAPDKSGLPSDRFSAERTGGSVSTLTIQRTQQEDSAVYLCASSTPTGTGGANVLTFGAGSRLTVL.

This clonotype was recorded at least ten times. The chain combines TRBV7-9 with TRBJ2-2; 9 nucleotides match TRBD2. The CDR3 has 15 residues. Trimming removed 5 bases from V and 3 bases from J; junction bases left unmatched: 4. CDR1 is SEHNR and CDR2 is FQNEAQ in the germline V gene (reference sequence). CDR3 in amino acids: CASSKRTSDTGELFF. CDR3 sequence (DNA): TGTGCCAGCAGCAAACGGACTAGCGACACCGGGGAGCTGTTTTTT. The full variable domain, with the rest looked up from reference TRBV7-9 and TRBJ2-2, is DTGVSQNPRHKITKRGQNVTFRCDPISEHNRLYWYRQTLGQGPEFLTYFQNEAQLEKSRLLSDRFSAERPKGSFSTLEIQRTEQGDSAMYLCASSKRTSDTGELFFGEGSRLTVL.

This clonotype came up a few times. The V and J genes are TRBV5-4 and TRBJ2-6; weak D call: TRBD2 (6 bases). The CDR3 totals 18 residues. V was clipped by 4 bases and J by 0 bases, with 17 bases between them. CDR1 SGHNT and CDR2 YYREEE come from the germline V gene (reference sequence). The CDR3 DNA follows: TGTGCCAGCAGCCAAGATGCGGGAAGGAGCTCTGGGGCCAACGTCCTGACTTTC. Protein sequence: CASSQDAGRSSGANVLTF.

The chain is built from TRBV7-9 and TRBJ2-7, with a weak D call TRBD2 (5 bases). Germline CDR1 SEHNR, CDR2 FQNEAQ (reference sequence). With 5 bases removed from V and 7 bases from J, the gap between germline ends came to 12 bases. This CDR3 comprises 12 residues. Written as DNA, the CDR3 is TGTGCCAGCAGCCAAGATGGGGAGGAGCAGTACTTC. Translating it yields CASSQDGEEQYF.

This clonotype was counted ten times or more. The chain is built from TRBV7-2 and TRBJ2-7; tentatively, D is TRBD2 (5 bases). V was clipped by 5 bases and J by 3 bases, with 14 bases between them. Germline CDR1 is SGHTA and CDR2 is FQGNSA. The CDR3 is 14 amino acids. CDR3 nucleotide sequence: TGTGCCAGCAGCCCCGGGAATTATTTCTACGAGCAGTACTTC. Protein product: CASSPGNYFYEQYF.

This clonotype was found a few times. V usage is TRBV7-9 and J usage is TRBJ1-5; a possible D gene is TRBD1 (5 bases). Germline V gene data show CDR1 as SEHNR and CDR2 as FQNEAQ (reference sequence). The CDR3 totals 15 residues. Trimming removed 3 bases from V and 2 bases from J, with 11 bases in between. The CDR3 DNA follows: TGTGCCAGCAGCTTTGGGGGGATTGGCAATCAGCCCCAGCATTTT. This translates into CASSFGGIGNQPQHF.

The chain recombines TRBV6-5 with TRBJ1-1, with D unclear. Germline CDR1 reads MNHEY; CDR2 reads SVGAGI. The CDR3 has 15 amino acids. Trimming left V 5 bases short and J 1 base short, with 14 bases between. This chain's CDR3 is CASSVYTGGNTEAFF. DNA of the CDR3: TGTGCCAGCAGTGTATACACCGGAGGGAACACTGAAGCTTTCTTT.

The chain has TRBV19 and TRBJ1-1; 10 bases match TRBD1. V trimming: 4 bases; J trimming: 4 bases; junction bases outside the gene matches: 12. The CDR3 sequence is 17 residues long. Germline lookup yields CDR1 LNHDA and CDR2 SQIVND (reference sequence). As DNA, the CDR3 is TGTGCCAGTAGTAAAGTCCCGGGACAGGGGACGGGCACTGAAGCTTTCTTT. Amino acids: CASSKVPGQGTGTEAFF.

This clonotype was counted many times. This rearrangement joins TRBV7-9 to TRBJ2-7, with 9 positions matching TRBD1. V lost 3 bases to trimming and J lost 3 bases; unmatched junction nucleotides: 6. This CDR3 is built from 15 residues. Germline V gene lookup returns CDR1 SEHNR and CDR2 FQNEAQ (reference sequence). The CDR3 spells CASSFVDRGIYEQYF. CDR3 in DNA: TGTGCCAGCAGCTTTGTCGACAGGGGGATCTACGAGCAGTACTTC.

In nucleotides, the CDR3 is TGTGCCAGCAGCCCTATAGCGGGGGGGTCTCGAGAGACCCAGTACTTC. Protein sequence: CASSPIAGGSRETQYF. The V and J genes are TRBV7-9 and TRBJ2-5; 11 bases align to TRBD2. This CDR3 has 16 residues. The V segment lost 5 bases and the J segment 4 bases; nucleotides outside the gene matches: 9. Germline CDR1 and CDR2: SEHNR and FQNEAQ (reference sequence).

This clonotype was found many times. The V gene is TRBV2, the J gene TRBJ2-2, with 11 nucleotides matching TRBD2. The germline CDR1 and CDR2 sequences are SNHLY and FYNNEI. This CDR3 contains 15 residues. V lost 5 bases to trimming and J lost 1 base; unmatched junction nucleotides: 0. Here the CDR3 reads CASSLAGGNTGELFF. The CDR3 region has the DNA TGTGCCAGCAGTCTAGCGGGGGGGAACACCGGGGAGCTGTTTTTT.

In this sample, this clonotype turned up many times. This chain joins TRBV7-9 and TRBJ1-2; 10 bases align to TRBD1. Trimming took 4 bases from V and 4 from J; bases not matched to a gene: 3. CDR3 length equals 14 residues. Germline assignment: CDR1 SEHNR and CDR2 FQNEAQ (reference sequence). The DNA of the CDR3 is TGTGCCAGCAGCTCGTGGACAGGGGGCTATGGCTACACCTTC. Protein product: CASSSWTGGYGYTF.

The rearrangement joins TRBV2 to TRBJ1-1, with D possibly being TRBD1 (6 bases). The germline V gene encodes CDR1 SNHLY and CDR2 FYNNEI. The V end was cut by 7 bases, the J end by 1 base, with 19 bases between. The CDR3 loop spans 16 amino acids. The CDR3 spells CASMRGQSGGNTEAFF. CDR3 DNA sequence: TGTGCCAGCATGAGGGGACAATCTGGGGGGAACACTGAAGCTTTCTTT. Full variable domain (outside the CDR3, taken from reference TRBV2 and TRBJ1-1): EPEVTQTPSHQVTQMGQEVILRCVPISNHLYFYWYRQILGQKVEFLVSFYNNEISEKSEIFDDQFSVERPDGSNFTLKIRSTKLEDSAMYFCASMRGQSGGNTEAFFGQGTRLTVV.

This clonotype was counted a single time. The V and J genes are TRBV11-1 and TRBJ1-5; weak D call: TRBD1 (5 bases). Germline values: CDR1 SGHAT, CDR2 FQDESV (reference sequence). The CDR3 sequence is 16 residues long. Between the trimmed V and J ends, which lost 4 bases and 3 bases, there was a span of 16 bases. Here the CDR3 reads CASSSGTTANNQPQHF. The DNA for the CDR3 is TGTGCCAGCAGCTCCGGGACGACAGCGAACAATCAGCCCCAGCATTTT.